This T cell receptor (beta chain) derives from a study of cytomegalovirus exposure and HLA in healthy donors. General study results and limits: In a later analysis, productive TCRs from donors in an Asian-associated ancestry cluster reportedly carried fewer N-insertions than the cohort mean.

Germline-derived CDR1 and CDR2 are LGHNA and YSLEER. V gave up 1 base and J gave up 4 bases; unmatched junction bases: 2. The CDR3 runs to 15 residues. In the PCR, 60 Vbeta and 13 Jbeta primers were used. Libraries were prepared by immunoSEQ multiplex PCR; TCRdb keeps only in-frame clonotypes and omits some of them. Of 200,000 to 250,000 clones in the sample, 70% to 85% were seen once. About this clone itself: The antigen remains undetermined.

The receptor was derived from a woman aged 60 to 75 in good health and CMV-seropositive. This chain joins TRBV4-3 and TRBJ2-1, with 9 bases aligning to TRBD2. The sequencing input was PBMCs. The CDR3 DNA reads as TGCGCCAGCAGCCAAGCGAGCGGGGGGTACAATGAGCAGTTCTTC. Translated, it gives CASSQASGGYNEQFF.